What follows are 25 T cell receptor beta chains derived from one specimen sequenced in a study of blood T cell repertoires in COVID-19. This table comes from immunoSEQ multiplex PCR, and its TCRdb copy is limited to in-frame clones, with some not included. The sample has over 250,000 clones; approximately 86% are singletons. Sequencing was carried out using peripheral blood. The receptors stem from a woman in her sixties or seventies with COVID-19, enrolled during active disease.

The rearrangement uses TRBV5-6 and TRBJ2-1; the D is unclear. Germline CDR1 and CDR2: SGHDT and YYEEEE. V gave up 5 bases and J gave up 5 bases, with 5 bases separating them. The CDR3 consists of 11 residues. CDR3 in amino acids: CASSIDNEQFF. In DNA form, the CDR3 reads TGTGCCAGCAGTATCGACAATGAGCAGTTCTTC.

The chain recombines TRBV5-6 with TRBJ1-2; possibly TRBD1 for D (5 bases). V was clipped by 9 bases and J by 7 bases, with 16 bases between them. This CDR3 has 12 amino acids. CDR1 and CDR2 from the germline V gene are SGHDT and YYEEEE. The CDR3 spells CATSGGSVGYTF. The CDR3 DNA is TGTGCCACTTCGGGGGGGTCCGTTGGCTACACCTTC.

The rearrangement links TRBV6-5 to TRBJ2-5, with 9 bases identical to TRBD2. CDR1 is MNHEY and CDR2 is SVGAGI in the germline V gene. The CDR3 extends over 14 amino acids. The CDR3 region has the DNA TGTGCAGGGGGCGGGGGGGCCTTTCAAGAGACCCAGTACTTC. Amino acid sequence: CAGGGGAFQETQYF.

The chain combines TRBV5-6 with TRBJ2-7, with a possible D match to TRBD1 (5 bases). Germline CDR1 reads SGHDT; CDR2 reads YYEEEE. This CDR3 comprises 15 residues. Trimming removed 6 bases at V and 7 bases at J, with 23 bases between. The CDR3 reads CASTALTGILREQYF. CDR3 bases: TGTGCCAGCACAGCTTTAACAGGTATCCTACGGGAGCAGTACTTC.

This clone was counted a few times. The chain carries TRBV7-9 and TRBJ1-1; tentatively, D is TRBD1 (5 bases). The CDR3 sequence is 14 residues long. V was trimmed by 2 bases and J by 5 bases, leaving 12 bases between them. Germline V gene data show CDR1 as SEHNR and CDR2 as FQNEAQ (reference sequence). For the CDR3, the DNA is TGTGCCAGCAGCTTAAATTCAGGGTTGACTGAAGCTTTCTTT. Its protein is CASSLNSGLTEAFF.

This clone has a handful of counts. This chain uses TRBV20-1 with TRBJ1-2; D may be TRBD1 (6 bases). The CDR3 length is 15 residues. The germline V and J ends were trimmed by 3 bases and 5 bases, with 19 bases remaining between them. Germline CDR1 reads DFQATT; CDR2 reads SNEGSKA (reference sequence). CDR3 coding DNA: TGCAGTGCTAGTCCCCAGGGGCCCTTCTCTTATGGCTACACCTTC. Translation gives CSASPQGPFSYGYTF.

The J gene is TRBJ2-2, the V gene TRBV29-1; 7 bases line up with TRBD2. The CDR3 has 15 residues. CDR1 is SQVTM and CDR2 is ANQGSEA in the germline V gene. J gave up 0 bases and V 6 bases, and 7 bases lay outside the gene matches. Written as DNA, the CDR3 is TGCAGCGTGGGAGGGACTTCTTCGAACACCGGGGAGCTGTTTTTT. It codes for CSVGGTSSNTGELFF.

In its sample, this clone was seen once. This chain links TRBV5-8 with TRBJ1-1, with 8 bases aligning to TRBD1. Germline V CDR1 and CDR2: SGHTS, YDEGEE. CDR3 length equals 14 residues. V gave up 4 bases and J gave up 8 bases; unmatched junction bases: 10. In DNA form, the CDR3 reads TGTGCCAGCAGCCCAGGACAGGGAATAAACGAAGCTTTCTTT. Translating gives CASSPGQGINEAFF.

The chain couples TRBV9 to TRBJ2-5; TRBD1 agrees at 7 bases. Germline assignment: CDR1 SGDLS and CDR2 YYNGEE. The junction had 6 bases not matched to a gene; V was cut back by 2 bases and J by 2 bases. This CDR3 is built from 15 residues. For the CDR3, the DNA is TGTGCCAGCAGCGTGTGGGACAGCTCTCAAGAGACCCAGTACTTC. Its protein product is CASSVWDSSQETQYF.

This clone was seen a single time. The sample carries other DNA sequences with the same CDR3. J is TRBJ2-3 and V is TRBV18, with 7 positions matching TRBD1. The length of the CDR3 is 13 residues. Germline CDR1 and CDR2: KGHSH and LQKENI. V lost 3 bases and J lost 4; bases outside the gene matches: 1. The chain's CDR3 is CASSPTGADTQYF. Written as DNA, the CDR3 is TGTGCCAGCTCACCCACAGGGGCAGATACGCAGTATTTT.

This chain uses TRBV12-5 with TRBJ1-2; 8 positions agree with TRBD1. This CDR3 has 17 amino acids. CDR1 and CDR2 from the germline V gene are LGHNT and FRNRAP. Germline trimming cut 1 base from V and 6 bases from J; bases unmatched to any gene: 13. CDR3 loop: CASGLAHPPDRDHGYTF. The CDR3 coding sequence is TGTGCTAGTGGTTTGGCACACCCCCCGGACAGGGACCATGGCTACACCTTC.

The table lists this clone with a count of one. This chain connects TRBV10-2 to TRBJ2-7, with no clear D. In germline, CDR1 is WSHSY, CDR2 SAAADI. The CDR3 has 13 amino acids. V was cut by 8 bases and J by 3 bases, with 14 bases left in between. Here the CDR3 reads CASCAVTVYEQYF. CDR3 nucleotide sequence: TGCGCCAGCTGCGCCGTAACCGTCTACGAGCAGTACTTC.

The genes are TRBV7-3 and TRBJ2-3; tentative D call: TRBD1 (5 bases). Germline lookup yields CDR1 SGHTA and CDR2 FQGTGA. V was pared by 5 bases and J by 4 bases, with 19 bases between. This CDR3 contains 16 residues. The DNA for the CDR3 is TGTGCCAGCAGCCCAAGGCCAATACAGGACCCAGATACGCAGTATTTT. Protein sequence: CASSPRPIQDPDTQYF.

The CDR3 nucleotides read TGTGCCAGCAGCCAAGGGGGCGGGGGGGCCACAGATACGCAGTATTTT. This codes for CASSQGGGGATDTQYF. The chain joins TRBV4-2 to TRBJ2-3, with 9 bases identical to TRBD2. The CDR3 covers 16 residues. Per the germline V gene, CDR1 is LGHNA and CDR2 is YNFKEQ. J lost 2 bases, V lost 1 base, and 4 bases had no gene match.

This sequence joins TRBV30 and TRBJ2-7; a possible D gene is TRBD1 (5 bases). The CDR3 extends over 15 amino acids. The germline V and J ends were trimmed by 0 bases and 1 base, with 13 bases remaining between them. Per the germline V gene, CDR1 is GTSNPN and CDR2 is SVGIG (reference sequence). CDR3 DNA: TGTGCCTGGAGTGTACACAGGTATGGATCCTACGAGCAGTACTTC. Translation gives CAWSVHRYGSYEQYF.

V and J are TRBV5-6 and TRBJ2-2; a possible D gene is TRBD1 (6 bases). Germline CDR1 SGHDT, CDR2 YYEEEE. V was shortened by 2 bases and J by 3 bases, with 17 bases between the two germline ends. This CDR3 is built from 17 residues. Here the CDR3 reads CASSLMSASGDTGELFF. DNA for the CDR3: TGTGCCAGCAGCTTAATGTCGGCCTCAGGGGACACCGGGGAGCTGTTTTTT.

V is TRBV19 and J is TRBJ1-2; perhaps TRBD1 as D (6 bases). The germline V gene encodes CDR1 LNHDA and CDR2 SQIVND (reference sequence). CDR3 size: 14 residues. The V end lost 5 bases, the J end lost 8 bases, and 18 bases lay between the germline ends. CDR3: CASSPFEGDIGYTF. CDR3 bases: TGTGCCAGTAGTCCTTTCGAGGGGGACATAGGCTACACCTTC.

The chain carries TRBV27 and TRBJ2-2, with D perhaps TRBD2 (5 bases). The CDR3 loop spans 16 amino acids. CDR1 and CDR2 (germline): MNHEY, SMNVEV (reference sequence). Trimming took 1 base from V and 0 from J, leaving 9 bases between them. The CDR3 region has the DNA TGTGCCAGCAGTTTATTCGGGAACTCGAACACCGGGGAGCTGTTTTTT. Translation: CASSLFGNSNTGELFF.

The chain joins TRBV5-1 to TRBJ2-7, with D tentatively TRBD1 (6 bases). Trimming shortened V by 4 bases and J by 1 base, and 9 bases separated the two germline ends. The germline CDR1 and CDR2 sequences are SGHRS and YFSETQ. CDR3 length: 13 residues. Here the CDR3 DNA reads TGCGCCAGCAGCCGGGGACAATCCTACGAGCAGTACTTC. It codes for CASSRGQSYEQYF. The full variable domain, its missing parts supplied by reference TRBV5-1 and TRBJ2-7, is KAGVTQTPRYLIKTRGQQVTLSCSPISGHRSVSWYQQTPGQGLQFLFEYFSETQRNKGNFPGRFSGRQFSNSRSEMNVSTLELGDSALYLCASSRGQSYEQYFGPGTRLTVT.

CDR3 sequence reads: CASSGDSTFYGYTF. The CDR3 nucleotides read TGTGCCAGCAGTGGGGACAGCACTTTCTATGGCTACACCTTC. The rearrangement uses TRBV2 and TRBJ1-2, with TRBD1 matching over 7 bases. V shed 4 bases, J shed 4 bases, and the junction held 6 bases outside the gene matches. Germline CDR1 SNHLY, CDR2 FYNNEI. The CDR3 consists of 14 residues.

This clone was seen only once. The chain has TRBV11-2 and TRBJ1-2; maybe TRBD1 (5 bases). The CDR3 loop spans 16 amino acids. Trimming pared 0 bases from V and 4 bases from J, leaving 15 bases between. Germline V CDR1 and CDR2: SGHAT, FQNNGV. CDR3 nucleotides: TGTGCCAGCAGCTTAGATCCCGCGGGGGAGATCTATGGCTACACCTTC. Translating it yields CASSLDPAGEIYGYTF. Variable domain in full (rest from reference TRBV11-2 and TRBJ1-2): EAGVAQSPRYKIIEKRQSVAFWCNPISGHATLYWYQQILGQGPKLLIQFQNNGVVDDSQLPKDRFSAERLKGVDSTLKIQPAKLEDSAVYLCASSLDPAGEIYGYTFGSGTRLTVV.

The CDR3: CASSLRPLGGTNTGELFF. CDR3 DNA sequence: TGTGCCAGCAGCTTAAGACCCCTGGGGGGGACAAACACCGGGGAGCTGTTTTTT. The chain has TRBV7-2 and TRBJ2-2; D is possibly TRBD2 (7 bases). Trimming took 2 bases from V and 2 from J, leaving 18 bases between them. Germline V lookup: CDR1 SGHTA, CDR2 FQGNSA. The CDR3 extends over 18 amino acids.

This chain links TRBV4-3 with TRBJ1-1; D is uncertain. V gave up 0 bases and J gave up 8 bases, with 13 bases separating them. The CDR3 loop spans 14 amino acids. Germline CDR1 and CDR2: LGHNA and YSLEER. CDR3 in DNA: TGCGCCAGCAGCCAAGATCCGGGTAGTCGGGAAGCTTTCTTT. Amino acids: CASSQDPGSREAFF.

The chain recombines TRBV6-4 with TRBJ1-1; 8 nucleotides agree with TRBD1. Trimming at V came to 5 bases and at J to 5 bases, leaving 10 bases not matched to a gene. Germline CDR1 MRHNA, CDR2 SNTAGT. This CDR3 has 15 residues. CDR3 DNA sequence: TGTGCCAGCAGTATACAGGGGGGGAAAGGGACTGAAGCTTTCTTT. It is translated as CASSIQGGKGTEAFF.

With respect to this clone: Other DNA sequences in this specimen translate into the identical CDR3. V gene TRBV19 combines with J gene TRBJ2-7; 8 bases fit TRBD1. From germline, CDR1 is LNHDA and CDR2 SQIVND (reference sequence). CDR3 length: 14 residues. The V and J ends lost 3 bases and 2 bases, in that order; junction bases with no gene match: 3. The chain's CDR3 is CASSIGTGTYEQYF. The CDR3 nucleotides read TGTGCCAGTAGTATTGGGACAGGAACCTACGAGCAGTACTTC.